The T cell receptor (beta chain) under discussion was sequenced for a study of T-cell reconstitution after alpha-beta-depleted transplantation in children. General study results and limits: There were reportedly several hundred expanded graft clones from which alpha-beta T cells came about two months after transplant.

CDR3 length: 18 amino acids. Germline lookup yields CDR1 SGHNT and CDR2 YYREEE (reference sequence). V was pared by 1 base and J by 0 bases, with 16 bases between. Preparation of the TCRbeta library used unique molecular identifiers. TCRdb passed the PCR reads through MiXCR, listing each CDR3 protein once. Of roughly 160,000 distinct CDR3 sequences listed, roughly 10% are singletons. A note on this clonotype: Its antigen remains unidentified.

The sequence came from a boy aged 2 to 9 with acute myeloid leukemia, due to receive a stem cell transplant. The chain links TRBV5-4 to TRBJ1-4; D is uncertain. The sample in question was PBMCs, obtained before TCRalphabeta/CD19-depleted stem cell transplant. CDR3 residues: CASSLPKVVVATNEKLFF. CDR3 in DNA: TGTGCCAGCAGCTTGCCTAAGGTGGTCGTTGCAACTAATGAAAAACTGTTTTTT.